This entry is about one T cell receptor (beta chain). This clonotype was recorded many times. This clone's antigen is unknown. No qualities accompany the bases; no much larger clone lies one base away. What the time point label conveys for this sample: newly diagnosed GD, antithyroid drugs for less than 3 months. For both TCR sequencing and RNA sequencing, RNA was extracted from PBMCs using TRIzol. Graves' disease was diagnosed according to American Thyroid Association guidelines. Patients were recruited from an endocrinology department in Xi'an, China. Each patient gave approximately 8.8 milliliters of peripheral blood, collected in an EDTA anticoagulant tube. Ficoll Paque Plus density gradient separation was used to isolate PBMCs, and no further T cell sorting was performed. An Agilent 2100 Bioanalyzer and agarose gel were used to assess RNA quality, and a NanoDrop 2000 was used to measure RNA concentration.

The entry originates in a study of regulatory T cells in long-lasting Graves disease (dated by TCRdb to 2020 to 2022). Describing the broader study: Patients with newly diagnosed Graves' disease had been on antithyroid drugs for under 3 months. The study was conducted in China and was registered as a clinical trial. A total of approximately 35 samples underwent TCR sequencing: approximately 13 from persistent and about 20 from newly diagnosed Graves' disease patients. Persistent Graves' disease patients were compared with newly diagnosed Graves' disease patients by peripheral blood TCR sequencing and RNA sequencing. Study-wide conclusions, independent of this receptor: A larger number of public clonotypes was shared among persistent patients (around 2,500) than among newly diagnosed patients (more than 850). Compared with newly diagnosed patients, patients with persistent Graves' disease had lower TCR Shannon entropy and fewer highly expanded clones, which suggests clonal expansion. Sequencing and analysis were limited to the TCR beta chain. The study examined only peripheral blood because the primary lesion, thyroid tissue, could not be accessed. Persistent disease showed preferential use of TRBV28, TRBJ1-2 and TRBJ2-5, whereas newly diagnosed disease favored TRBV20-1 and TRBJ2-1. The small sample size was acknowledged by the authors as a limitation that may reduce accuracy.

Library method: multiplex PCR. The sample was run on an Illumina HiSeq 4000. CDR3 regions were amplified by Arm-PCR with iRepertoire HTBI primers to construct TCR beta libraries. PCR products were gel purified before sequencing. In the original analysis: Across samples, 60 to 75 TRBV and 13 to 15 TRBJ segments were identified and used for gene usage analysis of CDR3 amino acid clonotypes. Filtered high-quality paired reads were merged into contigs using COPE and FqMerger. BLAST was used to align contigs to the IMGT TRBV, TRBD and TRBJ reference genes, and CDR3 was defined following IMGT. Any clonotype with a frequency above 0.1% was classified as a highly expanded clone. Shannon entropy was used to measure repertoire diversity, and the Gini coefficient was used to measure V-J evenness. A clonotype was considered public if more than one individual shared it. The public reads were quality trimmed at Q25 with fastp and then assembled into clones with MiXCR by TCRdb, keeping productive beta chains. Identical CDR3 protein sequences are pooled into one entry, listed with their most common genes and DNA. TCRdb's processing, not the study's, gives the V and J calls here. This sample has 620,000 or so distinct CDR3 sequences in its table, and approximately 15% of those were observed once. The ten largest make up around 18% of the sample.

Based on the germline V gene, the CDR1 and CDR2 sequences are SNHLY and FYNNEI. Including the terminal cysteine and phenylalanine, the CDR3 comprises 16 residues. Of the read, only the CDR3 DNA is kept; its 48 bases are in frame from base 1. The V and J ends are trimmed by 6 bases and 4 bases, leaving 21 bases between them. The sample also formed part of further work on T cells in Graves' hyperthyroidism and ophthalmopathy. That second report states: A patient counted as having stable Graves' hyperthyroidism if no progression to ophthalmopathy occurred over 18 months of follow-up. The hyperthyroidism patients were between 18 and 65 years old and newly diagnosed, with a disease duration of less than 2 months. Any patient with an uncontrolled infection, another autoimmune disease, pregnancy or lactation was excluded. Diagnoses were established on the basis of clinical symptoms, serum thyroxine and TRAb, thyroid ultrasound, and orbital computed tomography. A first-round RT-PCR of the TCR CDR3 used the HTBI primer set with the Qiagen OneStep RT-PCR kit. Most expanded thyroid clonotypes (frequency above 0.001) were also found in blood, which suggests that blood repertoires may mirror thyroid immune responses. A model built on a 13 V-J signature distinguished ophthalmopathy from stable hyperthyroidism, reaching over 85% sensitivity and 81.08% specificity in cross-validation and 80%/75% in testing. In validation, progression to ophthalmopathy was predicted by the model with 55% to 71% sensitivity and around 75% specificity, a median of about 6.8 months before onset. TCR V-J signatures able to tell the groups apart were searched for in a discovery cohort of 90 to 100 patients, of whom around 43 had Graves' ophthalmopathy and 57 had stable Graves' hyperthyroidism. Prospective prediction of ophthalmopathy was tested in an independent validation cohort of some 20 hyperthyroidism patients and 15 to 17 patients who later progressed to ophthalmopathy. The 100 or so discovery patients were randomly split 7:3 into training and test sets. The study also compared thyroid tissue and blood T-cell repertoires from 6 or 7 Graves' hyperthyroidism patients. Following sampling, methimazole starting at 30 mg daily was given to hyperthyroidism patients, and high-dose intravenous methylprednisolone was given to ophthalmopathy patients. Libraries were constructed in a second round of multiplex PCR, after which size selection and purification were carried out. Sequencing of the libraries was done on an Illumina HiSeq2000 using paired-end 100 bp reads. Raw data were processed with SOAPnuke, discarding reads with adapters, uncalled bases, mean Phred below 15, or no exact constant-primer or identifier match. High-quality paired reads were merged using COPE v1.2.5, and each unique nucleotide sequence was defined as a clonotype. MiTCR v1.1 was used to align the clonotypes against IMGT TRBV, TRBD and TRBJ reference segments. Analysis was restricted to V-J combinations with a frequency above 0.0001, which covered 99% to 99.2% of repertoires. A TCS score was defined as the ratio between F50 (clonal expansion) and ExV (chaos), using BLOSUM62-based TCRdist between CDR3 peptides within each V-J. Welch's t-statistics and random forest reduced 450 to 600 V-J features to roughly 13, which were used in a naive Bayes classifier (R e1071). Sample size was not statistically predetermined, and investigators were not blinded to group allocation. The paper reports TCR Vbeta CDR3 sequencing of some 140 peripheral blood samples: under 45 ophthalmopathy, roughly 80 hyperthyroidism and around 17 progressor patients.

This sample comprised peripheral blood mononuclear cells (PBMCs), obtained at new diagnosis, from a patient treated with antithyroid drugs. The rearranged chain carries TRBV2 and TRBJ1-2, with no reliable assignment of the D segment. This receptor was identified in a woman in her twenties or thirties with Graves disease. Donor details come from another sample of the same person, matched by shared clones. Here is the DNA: TGTGCCAGCAGCAGTGAGGGAGGGTATCTAAGCTATGGCTACACCTTC. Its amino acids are CASSSEGGYLSYGYTF.